This entry concerns a single T cell receptor beta chain. The antigen remains unidentified. With 60 Vbeta and 13 Jbeta primers, the PCR was carried out. Sequencing used immunoSEQ multiplex PCR; TCRdb keeps in-frame clones, though not all of them. The sample carries 120,000 to 150,000 clones, under 70% recorded once. This record belongs to a study of cytomegalovirus exposure and HLA in healthy donors. Broader study findings: Some segments of the V type, notably TRBV6-2 and TRBV6-3, were excluded as indistinguishable.

This CDR3 comprises 15 residues. Germline values: CDR1 SGHTA, CDR2 FQGNSA. Trimming pared 1 base from V and 5 bases from J, leaving 14 bases between. The receptor comes from a woman aged 60-70 years in good health and CMV-seronegative. The rearrangement links TRBV7-2 to TRBJ2-5; tentative D call: TRBD1 (5 bases). Sequenced material: PBMCs. As DNA, the CDR3 is TGTGCCAGCAGCTTAGACTATAGGGGTGTGGAGACCCAGTACTTC. Translation gives CASSLDYRGVETQYF.